Below are 11 T cell receptor beta chains sequenced from a single sample in a study of blood T cell repertoires in COVID-19. The repertoire was sequenced with immunoSEQ multiplex PCR; TCRdb's copy has only in-frame clones and lacks some. Of approximately 140,000 clones detected, under 90% appear once; the ten largest clones hold about 7%. Input material: peripheral blood. These receptors were taken from a human donor in a cohort sampled during active COVID-19.

This clone showed up just a few times. V is TRBV18 and J is TRBJ1-1, with a tentative D call TRBD1 (5 bases). Trimming removed 8 bases at V and 4 bases at J, with 11 bases between. This CDR3 has 12 amino acids. Germline lookup yields CDR1 KGHSH and CDR2 LQKENI. CDR3 nucleotide sequence: TGTGCCAGCGCGGGGGGATCCACTGAAGCTTTCTTT. Protein: CASAGGSTEAFF.

The chain is built from TRBV5-5 and TRBJ2-2; 13 bases map to TRBD2. Germline CDR1 and CDR2: SGHKS and YYEKEE (reference sequence). Germline trimming cut 0 bases from V and 3 bases from J; bases unmatched to any gene: 2. The CDR3 runs to 17 residues. The CDR3 DNA is TGTGCCAGCAGCTTGGGGACTAGCGGGGGTCACACCGGGGAGCTGTTTTTT. Protein sequence: CASSLGTSGGHTGELFF.

V and J are TRBV29-1 and TRBJ1-5; TRBD1 aligns across 8 bases. Looked up from germline, CDR1 is SQVTM and CDR2 is ANQGSEA. V trimming: 5 bases; J trimming: 5 bases; junction bases outside the gene matches: 5. The CDR3 runs 13 residues. The CDR3 bases are TGCAGCGTTCAGGGGGCGCGGGATCAGCCCCAGCATTTT. It yields the protein CSVQGARDQPQHF.

The chain carries TRBV6-6 and TRBJ2-2, with D unclear. The germline gives CDR1 MNHNY, CDR2 SVGAGI (reference sequence). Trimming stripped 4 bases from V and 7 bases from J, with 4 bases between. This CDR3 contains 11 residues. Written as DNA, the CDR3 is TGTGCCAGCAGTTCAGACGGGGAGCTGTTTTTT. Translated, it gives CASSSDGELFF.

V is TRBV5-4 and J is TRBJ1-2; D ambiguous. This CDR3 has 15 amino acids. Germline CDR1 reads SGHNT; CDR2 reads YYREEE (reference sequence). The V end lost 3 bases, the J end lost 0 bases, and 12 bases lay between the germline ends. CDR3 loop: CASSSQVDANYGYTF. The CDR3 region has the DNA TGTGCCAGCAGCTCCCAGGTTGATGCTAACTATGGCTACACCTTC.

The gene calls are TRBV18 and TRBJ2-2; D is perhaps TRBD1 (5 bases). The ends were cut back, 3 bases at V and 4 bases at J, with 12 bases in the middle. Germline lookup yields CDR1 KGHSH and CDR2 LQKENI. This CDR3 is 15 amino acids long. CDR3 sequence (DNA): TGTGCCAGCTCACCTAGGACAAAGGGCACCGGGGAGCTGTTTTTT. Translation gives CASSPRTKGTGELFF.

This chain links TRBV7-2 with TRBJ1-6, with no clear D. Germline CDR1 SGHTA, CDR2 FQGNSA. The CDR3 is made up of 15 amino acids. The V end was cut by 1 base, the J end by 9 bases, with 13 bases between. The CDR3 nucleotides read TGTGCCAGCAGCTTAGGAGACATCCAGCTTTCACCCCTCCACTTT. Residues: CASSLGDIQLSPLHF.

This clone was seen once. The CDR3 coding sequence is TGTGCCAGCAGTACCCAGGGTGGGTCTGGAAACACCATATATTTT. Translation gives CASSTQGGSGNTIYF. This sequence joins TRBV6-6 and TRBJ1-3; D is perhaps TRBD1 (5 bases). This CDR3 comprises 15 residues. The ends were cut back, 5 bases at V and 1 base at J, with 12 bases in the middle. Germline V gene sequence: CDR1 MNHNY, CDR2 SVGAGI (reference sequence).

The gene calls are TRBV3-1 (or the pseudogene TRBV3-2) and TRBJ1-1, with D hard to call. The CDR3 consists of 13 residues. With 4 bases removed from V and 0 bases from J, the gap between germline ends came to 6 bases. Germline V gene sequence: CDR1 LGHDT, CDR2 YNNKEL (reference sequence). As DNA, the CDR3 is TGTGCCAGCAGCCTAATCCTGAACACTGAAGCTTTCTTT. It yields the protein CASSLILNTEAFF.

The chain employs TRBV11-2 and TRBJ1-5; TRBD1 might be the D (5 bases). The V and J ends lost 5 bases and 6 bases respectively, with 11 bases between them. Per the germline V gene, CDR1 is SGHAT and CDR2 is FQNNGV. The CDR3 extends over 13 amino acids. For the CDR3, the DNA is TGTGCCAGCAGCATAGGGGACTTTCAGCCCCAGCATTTT. Its protein product is CASSIGDFQPQHF.

Here the CDR3 DNA reads TGCGCCAGCAGTCAACCAGGAGGGGGCGCCGATGAAAAACTGTTTTTT. This codes for CASSQPGGGADEKLFF. The V gene is TRBV23-1, the J gene TRBJ1-4; TRBD1 aligns across 7 bases. TRBV23-1 is annotated as an ORF whose role is uncertain. CDR3 size: 16 residues. V trimming: 2 bases; J trimming: 6 bases; junction bases outside the gene matches: 9.